This record looks at one TCR beta chain sequence and its context. What antigen it recognizes has not been identified. Base-call qualities are not available, and no considerably larger clone is one nucleotide away. TCRbeta CDR3 regions were amplified from genomic DNA by means of the immunoSEQ Assay, a bias-controlled multiplex PCR. The study's own analysis went as follows. The number of nucleated cells in each sample was estimated by amplification of reference gene primers within the assay. Sequence reads were collapsed and filtered to measure the absolute abundance of every unique TCRbeta CDR3 rearrangement. For each sample, productive Simpson clonality was calculated by taking the square root of Simpson's diversity index across productive rearrangements. In its TCRdb copy, this immuneACCESS table keeps in-frame sequences only and misses some clones. Where compared with another copy, unresolved V genes explain less than half of these, and the others have no known cause. The DNA gave D and trimming, while V, J and clone size come from that table. The sample data list fewer than 600,000 clones, and 85% to 90% of these were observed just once. Of the sample, roughly 0.9% falls within the top ten clones.

This sample is drawn from a study of blood T cell repertoires in COVID-19 (dated by TCRdb to 2020 to 2022). Context from the whole study: Samples from collaborators originated in the United States, Italy and Spain and spanned both the acute and convalescent phases of COVID-19. Nearly every sample came with metadata listing a de-identified subject ID, COVID-19 status, age in years and sex. The prospective study material was composed of cDNA or gDNA derived from T cells, B-cell-depleted T cells, or PBMCs. The samples were drawn from the first 160 participants of the ongoing ImmuneRACE study and from 1,200 or so subjects provided by 6 global collaborators. Where available, HLA class I and class II types were obtained from metadata supplied by the sample provider rather than from assay-based typing. Subjects who had been exposed to COVID-19, were actively infected with it, or had recovered from it provided the deeply sampled blood TCRbeta repertoires that made up the dataset. The repertoires were made available in a free public database intended to serve as a resource for research on the immune response to SARS-CoV-2.

As encoded in the germline V gene, CDR1 is SNHLY while CDR2 is FYNNEI. Its CDR3 holds 14 amino acids, cysteine through phenylalanine. Here the CDR3 DNA is all that survives: 42 bases in frame from base 1. V trim: 7 bases; J trim: 10 bases; unmatched bases: 13. Paper-wide results and their limitations: The quantity of clinical and demographic metadata differed by source and by participant and was supplied without curation.

In Seattle, one collaborating source enrolled patients while the infection was active and tracked those patients longitudinally over the course of disease. Whole blood was collected in K2EDTA tubes by collaborating institutions according to the institutions' own protocols. For TCRbeta analysis, collaborators shipped samples as frozen whole blood, isolated PBMCs, or DNA extracted from either of those sample types. The specimen sequenced was peripheral blood. Recombination joined TRBV2 with TRBJ2-1, and 7 junction bases match TRBD2. The receptor was derived from a young man with COVID-19, enrolled during active disease. CDR3 reads: CASTRVLAAREQFF. The nucleotide sequence reads TGTGCCAGCACCCGGGTCCTAGCGGCTCGGGAGCAGTTCTTC. The full variable domain, completed from the reference TRBV2 and TRBJ2-1 proteins outside the CDR3, reads EPEVTQTPSHQVTQMGQEVILRCVPISNHLYFYWYRQILGQKVEFLVSFYNNEISEKSEIFDDQFSVERPDGSNFTLKIRSTKLEDSAMYFCASTRVLAAREQFFGPGTRLTVL.